These 30 T cell receptor beta chains were all obtained from the same sample, sequenced in a study of T-cell memory formation after mild COVID-19. TCRdb analysed the 5' RACE reads with MiXCR anew, one entry per CDR3 protein. Counted here are fewer than 300,000 distinct CDR3 sequences, approximately 15% occurring once; the ten biggest clones make up more than 20%. The sequenced sample was PBMCs or a T cell subset sorted from them (not recorded which). Every receptor here comes from a man younger than 35 who had mild COVID-19 (a few samples of this study predate the infection). Cell type and time point are not known.

The V and J genes are TRBV11-2 and TRBJ2-2; D possibly corresponds to TRBD2 (5 bases). CDR3 length: 12 residues. V was pared by 5 bases and J by 10 bases, with 11 bases between. CDR1 and CDR2 from the germline V gene are SGHAT and FQNNGV. The chain's CDR3 is CASSGGPLELFF. DNA for the CDR3: TGTGCCAGCAGCGGCGGGCCCCTGGAGCTGTTTTTT. Variable domain in full (rest from reference TRBV11-2 and TRBJ2-2): EAGVAQSPRYKIIEKRQSVAFWCNPISGHATLYWYQQILGQGPKLLIQFQNNGVVDDSQLPKDRFSAERLKGVDSTLKIQPAKLEDSAVYLCASSGGPLELFFGEGSRLTVL.

The chain combines TRBV2 with TRBJ2-7, with 9 bases that match TRBD1. Germline V gene data show CDR1 as SNHLY and CDR2 as FYNNEI. The CDR3 consists of 12 residues. CDR3 residues: CASRWGQGWVSV. CDR3 sequence (DNA): TGTGCCAGCCGCTGGGGACAGGGTTGGGTGAGCGTC.

In its sample, this clonotype was seen a few times. V gene TRBV12-3 or TRBV12-4 combines with J gene TRBJ1-1; D is unclear. V lost 7 bases and J lost 1, with 10 bases in between. CDR3 length: 13 amino acids. The CDR3 loop reads CASTLLGNTEAFF. CDR3 nucleotide sequence: TGTGCCAGCACCCTTCTGGGGAACACTGAAGCTTTCTTT.

The chain has TRBV12-3 or TRBV12-4 and TRBJ2-1, with D possibly being TRBD2 (6 bases). Trimming took off 5 bases at V and 0 bases at J, with 14 bases between the two ends. This CDR3 is built from 16 residues. The chain's CDR3 is CASSRLGRFSYNEQFF. Here the CDR3 DNA reads TGTGCCAGCAGTAGACTAGGGCGGTTCTCCTACAATGAGCAGTTCTTC.

This clonotype appeared a few times. The chain has TRBV2 and TRBJ2-7; 8 positions match TRBD2. The V and J ends lost 6 bases and 2 bases, in that order; junction bases with no gene match: 3. The germline CDR1 and CDR2 sequences are SNHLY and FYNNEI. This CDR3 is built from 13 residues. CDR3: CASRAGGPYEQYF. DNA for the CDR3: TGTGCCAGCAGGGCGGGGGGACCCTACGAGCAGTACTTC. The entire variable domain, with the rest obtained from reference TRBV2 and TRBJ2-7, is as follows: EPEVTQTPSHQVTQMGQEVILRCVPISNHLYFYWYRQILGQKVEFLVSFYNNEISEKSEIFDDQFSVERPDGSNFTLKIRSTKLEDSAMYFCASRAGGPYEQYFGPGTRLTVT.

This clonotype was observed a handful of times. This sequence joins TRBV6-5 and TRBJ1-2; D may be TRBD1 (5 bases). Deletions cut 10 bases from V and 6 bases from J, with 18 bases between. The CDR3 extends over 13 amino acids. Germline loops: CDR1 MNHEY, CDR2 SVGAGI. CDR3 amino acids: CATSATGLHGYTF. The CDR3 DNA follows: TGTGCCACGTCGGCTACAGGCTTACATGGCTACACCTTC.

This clonotype appeared once. This rearrangement joins TRBV12-3 or TRBV12-4 to TRBJ1-4; D is unclear. V lost 0 bases to trimming and J lost 8 bases, with 4 bases between them. The CDR3 has 12 amino acids. The CDR3 region has the DNA TGTGCCAGCAGTTTAGCCGCGGAAAAACTGTTTTTT. It specifies CASSLAAEKLFF.

CDR3 residues: CASSQDAAGRQETQYF. The CDR3 nucleotides read TGTGCCAGCAGCCAAGATGCGGCAGGGAGGCAAGAGACCCAGTACTTC. The chain carries TRBV4-2 and TRBJ2-5, with D tentatively TRBD2 (6 bases). Trimming pared 0 bases from V and 2 bases from J, leaving 13 bases between. Germline CDR1 LGHNA, CDR2 YNFKEQ. The CDR3 extends over 16 amino acids.

The rearrangement joins TRBV7-6 to TRBJ2-5, with D perhaps being TRBD1 or TRBD2 (6 bases each). Deletions cut 5 bases from V and 2 bases from J, with 12 bases between. This CDR3 has 14 amino acids. Per the germline V gene, CDR1 is SGHVS and CDR2 is FNYEAQ. CDR3 loop: CASSPWGAQETQYF. For the CDR3, the DNA is TGTGCCAGCAGCCCCTGGGGGGCACAAGAGACCCAGTACTTC.

This clonotype showed up many times. V is TRBV5-1 and J is TRBJ1-6; 9 positions agree with TRBD1. CDR3 length: 17 residues. Germline CDR1 and CDR2: SGHRS and YFSETQ. With 0 bases clipped from V and 7 bases from J, the junction kept 8 bases outside the gene matches. In DNA form, the CDR3 reads TGCGCCAGCAGCTTGGCACCCGCGACAGGGGGAAATTCACCCCTCCACTTT. Translated: CASSLAPATGGNSPLHF.

This clonotype has only a few counts. This chain connects TRBV7-2 to TRBJ2-3; D is unclear. This CDR3 has 16 amino acids. Germline-derived CDR1 and CDR2 are SGHTA and FQGNSA. V gave up 5 bases and J gave up 1 base, with 16 bases separating them. For the CDR3, the DNA is TGTGCCAGCAGCCCGTTGAATGTGGTGGGCACAGATACGCAGTATTTT. This sequence encodes CASSPLNVVGTDTQYF.

The sample holds a few counts of this clonotype. This chain joins TRBV4-3 and TRBJ2-7; D remains unclear. Deletions cut 1 base from V and 1 base from J, with 8 bases between. The CDR3 runs to 14 residues. In germline, CDR1 is LGHNA, CDR2 YSLEER. CDR3 DNA sequence: TGCGCCAGCAGCCAAGGGGTGGCGTCCTACGAGCAGTACGTC. The encoded protein is CASSQGVASYEQYV.

There are a few counts of this clonotype. This chain connects TRBV19 to TRBJ2-7; TRBD2 agrees at 8 bases. There are 14 residues in the CDR3. V gave up 7 bases and J gave up 4 bases; unmatched junction bases: 9. CDR1 is LNHDA and CDR2 is SQIVND in the germline V gene (reference sequence). The CDR3 sequence: CASKVDTSGYEQYF. The CDR3 coding sequence is TGTGCCAGTAAGGTTGACACTAGCGGTTACGAGCAGTACTTC.

This rearrangement joins TRBV5-5 to TRBJ1-1, with D perhaps matching TRBD1 (6 bases). Germline loops: CDR1 SGHKS, CDR2 YYEKEE (reference sequence). The CDR3 runs to 17 residues. V was shortened by 4 bases and J by 0 bases, with 19 bases between the two germline ends. The CDR3 DNA reads TGTGCCAGCAGCCCGGGGGCAGGGCTGTCGATGAACACTGAAGCTTTCTTT. This sequence encodes CASSPGAGLSMNTEAFF.

This clonotype was counted ten times or more. This chain connects TRBV12-3 or TRBV12-4 to TRBJ2-3, with 9 bases aligning to TRBD2. The CDR3 is made up of 15 amino acids. The ends lost 2 bases at V and 1 base at J; junction bases unmatched: 1. The CDR3 DNA reads as TGTGCCAGCAGTTTAATAGCGGGGGGCACAGATACGCAGTATTTT. Translation: CASSLIAGGTDTQYF.

The chain joins TRBV6-2 or TRBV6-3 to TRBJ2-7; no firm D call. The V end was cut by 2 bases, the J end by 1 base, with 9 bases between. CDR1 is MNHEY and CDR2 is SVGEGT in the germline V gene. This CDR3 has 14 amino acids. CDR3 coding DNA: TGTGCCAGCAGTTACGGTGCAGTGTCCTACGAGCAGTACGTC. This sequence encodes CASSYGAVSYEQYV.

J is TRBJ1-4 and V is TRBV6-6; TRBD1 might be the D (5 bases). V lost 3 bases to trimming and J lost 7 bases, with 12 bases between them. Per the germline V gene, CDR1 is MNHNY and CDR2 is SVGAGI (reference sequence). The CDR3 is 14 residues long. CDR3 residues: CASSYGQGAEKLFF. The CDR3 DNA reads TGTGCCAGCAGTTATGGGCAGGGCGCTGAAAAACTGTTTTTT.

The genes are TRBV6-5 and TRBJ2-7; D uncertain. V dropped 5 bases and J dropped 6 bases, with 14 bases sitting between them. Germline V gene lookup returns CDR1 MNHEY and CDR2 SVGAGI. The CDR3 totals 13 residues. For the CDR3, the DNA is TGTGCCAGCAGTCGAGCCGGCCCCCTCGAGCAGTACTTC. It translates to CASSRAGPLEQYF.

This clonotype appeared many times. The chain has TRBV6-1 and TRBJ2-3, with D possibly TRBD2 on 6 matching bases. From germline, CDR1 is MNHNS and CDR2 SASEGT. V was trimmed by 2 bases and J by 3 bases, leaving 15 bases between them. This CDR3 is 16 amino acids long. The CDR3 nucleotides read TGTGCCAGCAGTGAAAATGGAGGGTCAGGAACAGATACGCAGTATTTT. This sequence encodes CASSENGGSGTDTQYF.

This clonotype was picked up a small number of times. The chain carries TRBV15 and TRBJ2-5, with a weak D call TRBD1 (6 bases). CDR3 length: 15 amino acids. Germline V CDR1 and CDR2: LNHNV, YYDKDF (reference sequence). V dropped 5 bases and J dropped 2 bases, with 15 bases sitting between them. The CDR3 region is CATSVDRRPQETQYF. The CDR3 DNA sequence: TGTGCCACCAGCGTTGACAGGAGACCTCAAGAGACCCAGTACTTC.

A few counts support this clonotype. The V gene is TRBV4-3, the J gene TRBJ2-7; D perhaps matches TRBD2 (5 bases). Between the trimmed V and J ends, which lost 0 bases and 3 bases, there was a span of 15 bases. Per germline, CDR1 LGHNA and CDR2 YSLEER. There are 16 residues in the CDR3. The CDR3 reads CASSQELGAGDYEQYF. CDR3 DNA: TGCGCCAGCAGCCAAGAGCTGGGAGCCGGGGACTACGAGCAGTACTTC.

V gene TRBV10-3 combines with J gene TRBJ2-1; 8 positions agree with TRBD2. V lost 0 bases, J lost 7 bases, and 8 bases stayed unmatched. The CDR3 has 16 residues. Looked up from germline, CDR1 is ENHRY and CDR2 is SYGVKD. The CDR3: CAISESRAGVTNEQFF. The CDR3 DNA reads as TGTGCCATCAGTGAGTCTCGAGCGGGGGTAACTAATGAGCAGTTCTTC.

This clonotype was seen a few times. CDR3 bases: TGCGCCAGCAGCCAACCGAGGGACAGCGCCGAGTTCACAGATACGCAGTATTTT. It codes for CASSQPRDSAEFTDTQYF. This chain joins TRBV4-1 and TRBJ2-3; 7 bases line up with TRBD1. J gave up 2 bases and V 2 bases, and 13 bases lay outside the gene matches. Germline CDR1 reads MGHRA; CDR2 reads YSYEKL. This CDR3 has 18 residues.

This clonotype was picked up a small number of times. The genes are TRBV3-1 and TRBJ2-2; D gene unclear. CDR3 size: 15 residues. Trimming removed 4 bases at V and 7 bases at J, with 16 bases between. Germline CDR1 and CDR2: LGHDT and YNNKEL (reference sequence). The CDR3 region has the DNA TGTGCCAGCAGCCCAGAGACGGTTTGGGGCGGGGAGCTGTTTTTT. Encoded protein: CASSPETVWGGELFF.

The chain recombines TRBV6-5 with TRBJ1-5, with D unclear. This CDR3 has 13 residues. V lost 2 bases and J 6 bases, leaving 8 bases between the germline ends. CDR1 is MNHEY, CDR2 SVGAGI, per germline. The CDR3 region is CASSYTKGQPQHF. The CDR3 nucleotides are TGTGCCAGCAGTTACACCAAGGGTCAGCCCCAGCATTTT.

This clonotype was seen at least ten times. The chain links TRBV12-3 or TRBV12-4 to TRBJ2-3, with D tentatively TRBD2 (6 bases). Trimming shortened V by 9 bases and J by 1 base, and 14 bases separated the two germline ends. There are 14 residues in the CDR3. The CDR3 DNA is TGTGCCAGTTCATGGAGGGCCGGCACAGATACGCAGTATTTT. Residues: CASSWRAGTDTQYF.

The genes are TRBV5-4 and TRBJ2-7; D gene ambiguous. V lost 3 bases to trimming and J lost 4 bases, with 11 bases between them. Germline CDR1 SGHNT, CDR2 YYREEE (reference sequence). This CDR3 contains 13 residues. The CDR3 DNA sequence: TGTGCCAGCAGCTCGACGTCGATGTACGAGCAGTACTTC. Its translation: CASSSTSMYEQYF.

This clonotype was counted a few times. In DNA, the CDR3 is TGCGCCAGCAGCTTGGGTAATGCGGGGTACAACACAGATACGCAGTATTTT. This encodes CASSLGNAGYNTDTQYF. The chain employs TRBV5-1 and TRBJ2-3; possible D gene TRBD2, 6 bases. In germline, CDR1 is SGHRS, CDR2 YFSETQ. The V end lost 0 bases, the J end lost 2 bases, and 16 bases lay between the germline ends. The CDR3 loop spans 17 amino acids.

The chain has TRBV3-1 and TRBJ2-5; no clear D. Trimming cost V 4 bases and J 7 bases, with 7 bases left between them. The germline V gene encodes CDR1 LGHDT and CDR2 YNNKEL (reference sequence). This CDR3 region has 11 residues. CDR3 coding DNA: TGTGCCAGCAGCCGTAGTGGGACCCAGTACTTC. This encodes CASSRSGTQYF.

The CDR3 bases are TGTGCCAGCACCGAAGGCGGGGTTAGGAATTCACCCCTCCACTTT. It yields the protein CASTEGGVRNSPLHF. This chain links TRBV6-2 or TRBV6-3 with TRBJ1-6; unclear D gene. Germline CDR1 is MNHEY and CDR2 is SVGEGT. With 7 bases removed from V and 7 bases from J, the gap between germline ends came to 17 bases. This CDR3 region has 15 residues.